This TCR beta chain was sequenced during a study of blood T cell repertoires in COVID-19. Study details: COVID-19 samples from acute and convalescent phases originated in the United States, Italy and Spain. In each case, the material was cDNA or gDNA derived from T cells, B-cell-depleted T cells, or PBMCs.

Per the original data handling: Cell counts per sample came from amplifying reference gene primers. Assay used: immunoSEQ multiplex PCR; TCRdb lists only in-frame clones, some missing. D and trimming were read from the DNA, whereas the V and J calls and clone size are those reported in that table. The data show 37,000 or so clones, around 90% seen once. CDR3 length equals 12 residues. CDR1 and CDR2 (germline): WSHSY, SAAADI. Losses at the gene ends were 8 bases for V and 6 bases for J; bases not matched to a gene: 6. The source of this sequence is a human donor in a cohort sampled during active COVID-19. The V and J genes are TRBV10-2 and TRBJ2-7, with TRBD1 identical over 8 bases. Sample: peripheral blood. CDR3 coding DNA: TGCGCCAGCCGGGCAGGGGGCGGCGAGCAGTACTTC. Translating it yields CASRAGGGEQYF.